This is a list of T cell receptor beta chains from one sample in a study of T cell repertoires in cytomegalovirus infection. Their target antigens are unknown. TCRdb processed the reads anew with MiXCR; each CDR3 protein has one entry. The sample lists about 920,000 distinct CDR3 sequences; around 30% were seen once. Sequences were derived from cultured CD8+ T cells from PBMCs, sampled from culture after CMV antigen stimulation. Receptor source: a human donor in good health (CMV status not recorded). Some clones in this sample may be carry-over from other donors' samples. Each CDR3 is given with its conserved first and last residue. The D gene is left open where the match is weak. Clone size is stated in some rows and not others, as once, few, many or a class when expanded.

j_gene | v_gene | d_gene | abundance | CDR3aa | CDR3nt
TRBJ2-1 | TRBV20-1 | - | - | CSARDRVAVYNEQFF | TGCAGTGCTAGAGATAGAGTAGCGGTTTACAATGAGCAGTTCTTC
TRBJ2-5 | TRBV6-6 | - | - | CASSVLWRTGLETQYF | TGTGCCAGCAGTGTCCTCTGGCGGACGGGTCTCGAGACCCAGTACTTC
TRBJ2-3 | TRBV27 | TRBD1 | few | CASCHFRDRGTDTQYF | TGTGCCAGCTGCCATTTTCGGGACAGGGGGACAGATACGCAGTATTTT
TRBJ2-3 | TRBV12-3/TRBV12-4 | TRBD1 | few | CASLTDRGPDTQYF | TGTGCCAGCCTCACGGACAGGGGGCCAGATACGCAGTATTTT
TRBJ2-1 | TRBV6-4 | - | few | CASSEEFSYNEQFF | TGTGCCAGCAGTGAGGAATTTTCCTACAATGAGCAGTTCTTC
TRBJ1-1 | TRBV7-2 | - | many | CASSKPGAALNTEAFF | TGTGCCAGCAGCAAACCAGGAGCGGCACTGAACACTGAAGCTTTCTTT
TRBJ2-1 | TRBV7-9 | TRBD2 | - | CASSPSAPSGGSYNEQFF | TGTGCCAGCAGCCCTAGCGCCCCTAGCGGGGGCTCCTACAATGAGCAGTTCTTC
TRBJ2-5 | TRBV12-3/TRBV12-4 | - | few | CASSFGQNWVQETQYF | TGTGCCAGCAGTTTTGGACAAAACTGGGTGCAAGAGACCCAGTACTTC
TRBJ1-1 | TRBV7-8 | - | many | CASSLVKAGEAFF | TGTGCCAGCAGCTTAGTGAAAGCAGGTGAAGCTTTCTTT
TRBJ2-1 | TRBV7-9 | - | many | CASSFGGNNEQFF | TGTGCCAGCAGCTTCGGCGGGAACAATGAGCAGTTCTTC
TRBJ1-2 | TRBV5-4 | - | - | CASSFTPLTKGLWDGYTF | TGTGCCAGCAGCTTTACCCCCCTCACGAAGGGCCTTTGGGATGGCTACACCTTC
TRBJ2-3 | TRBV27 | - | - | CASSLGGWSTDTQYF | TGTGCCAGCAGTCTAGGGGGTTGGAGCACAGATACGCAGTATTTT
TRBJ1-1 | TRBV7-6 | TRBD1 | - | CASSAGLYRGHSNTEAFF | TGTGCCAGCAGCGCCGGACTATACAGGGGACACTCGAACACTGAAGCTTTCTTT
TRBJ2-6 | TRBV7-9 | - | - | CASSLALIGAPSGANVLTF | TGTGCCAGCAGCTTAGCGTTGATCGGGGCTCCCTCTGGGGCCAACGTCCTGACTTTC
TRBJ1-2 | TRBV12-3/TRBV12-4 | - | few | CASSLLSFGGYTF | TGTGCCAGCAGTTTATTGAGTTTCGGAGGCTACACCTTC
TRBJ1-1 | TRBV25-1 | - | - | CASSESGGRTEAFF | TGTGCCAGCAGTGAATCTGGGGGGAGGACTGAAGCTTTCTTT
TRBJ1-5 | TRBV28 | - | once | CASSLKVAGSQPQHF | TGTGCCAGCAGTTTAAAGGTGGCAGGATCTCAGCCCCAGCATTTT
TRBJ1-3 | TRBV7-9 | TRBD1 | - | CASSLGYRQGVIPGNTIYF | TGTGCCAGCAGCTTAGGTTACAGACAGGGAGTCATCCCTGGAAACACCATATATTTT
TRBJ1-4 | TRBV19 | - | - | CASSPRAYATNEKLFF | TGTGCCAGTAGTCCCCGGGCGTATGCAACTAATGAAAAACTGTTTTTT
TRBJ2-7 | TRBV7-6 | - | few | CASSSTRGQGGYEQYF | TGTGCCAGCAGCTCGACGAGGGGTCAGGGAGGATACGAGCAGTACTTC
TRBJ1-4 | TRBV12-5 | - | - | CASGFSPGTLNEKLFF | TGTGCTAGTGGTTTCTCTCCCGGGACCCTTAATGAAAAACTGTTTTTT
TRBJ2-5 | TRBV7-9 | - | few | CASSAAVETQYF | TGTGCCAGCAGCGCAGCGGTGGAGACCCAGTACTTC